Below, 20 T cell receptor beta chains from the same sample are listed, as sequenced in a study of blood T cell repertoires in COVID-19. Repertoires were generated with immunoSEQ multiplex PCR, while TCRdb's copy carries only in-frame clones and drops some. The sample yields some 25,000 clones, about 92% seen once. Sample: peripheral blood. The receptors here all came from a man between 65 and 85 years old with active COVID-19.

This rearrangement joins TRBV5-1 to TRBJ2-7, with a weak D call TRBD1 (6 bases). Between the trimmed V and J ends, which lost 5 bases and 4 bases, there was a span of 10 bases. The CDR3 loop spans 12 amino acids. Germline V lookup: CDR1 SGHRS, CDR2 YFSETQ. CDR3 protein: CASSITGYEQYF. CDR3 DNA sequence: TGCGCCAGCAGTATAACAGGGTACGAGCAGTACTTC.

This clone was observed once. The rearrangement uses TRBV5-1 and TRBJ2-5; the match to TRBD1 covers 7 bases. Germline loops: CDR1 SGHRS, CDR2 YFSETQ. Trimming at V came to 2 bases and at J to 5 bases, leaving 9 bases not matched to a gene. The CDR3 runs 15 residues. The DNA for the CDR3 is TGCGCCAGCAGCTTAACCCGACAGGGCCGGGAGACCCAGTACTTC. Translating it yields CASSLTRQGRETQYF.

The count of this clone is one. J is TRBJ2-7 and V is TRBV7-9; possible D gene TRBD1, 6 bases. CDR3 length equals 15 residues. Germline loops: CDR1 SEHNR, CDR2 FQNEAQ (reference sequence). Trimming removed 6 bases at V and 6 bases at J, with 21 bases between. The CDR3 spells CASSFGQLMGREQYF. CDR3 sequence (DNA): TGTGCCAGCAGTTTCGGACAGCTGATGGGGCGCGAGCAGTACTTC.

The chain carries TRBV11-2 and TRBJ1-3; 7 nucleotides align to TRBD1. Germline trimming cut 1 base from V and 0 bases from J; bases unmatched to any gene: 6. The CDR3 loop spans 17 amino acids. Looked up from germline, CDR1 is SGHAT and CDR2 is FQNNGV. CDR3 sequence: CASSLAYRGISGNTIYF. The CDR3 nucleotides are TGTGCCAGCAGCTTAGCATACAGGGGAATCTCTGGAAACACCATATATTTT.

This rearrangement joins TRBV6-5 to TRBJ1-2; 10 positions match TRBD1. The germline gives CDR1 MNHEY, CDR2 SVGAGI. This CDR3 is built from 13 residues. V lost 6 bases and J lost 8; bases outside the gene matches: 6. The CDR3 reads CASRPTGGAGYTF. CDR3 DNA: TGTGCCAGCAGGCCGACAGGGGGCGCAGGCTACACCTTC.

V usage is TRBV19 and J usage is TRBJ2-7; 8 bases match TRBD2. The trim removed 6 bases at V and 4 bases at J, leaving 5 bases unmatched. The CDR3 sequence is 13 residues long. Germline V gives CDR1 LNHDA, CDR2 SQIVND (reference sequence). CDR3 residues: CASSLVAGYEQYF. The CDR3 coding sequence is TGTGCCAGTAGCTTGGTAGCGGGGTACGAGCAGTACTTC.

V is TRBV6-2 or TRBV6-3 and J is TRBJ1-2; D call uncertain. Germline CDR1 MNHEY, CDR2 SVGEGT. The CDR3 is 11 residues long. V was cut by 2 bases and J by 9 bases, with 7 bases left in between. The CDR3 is CASSYGLSYTF. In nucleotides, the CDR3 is TGTGCCAGCAGTTACGGACTCAGCTACACCTTC.

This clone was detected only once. As DNA, the CDR3 is TGCGCCAGCAGCGACGGGACTAGCGCTGAGACCCAGTACTTC. It yields the protein CASSDGTSAETQYF. V and J are TRBV5-1 and TRBJ2-5; 10 bases line up with TRBD2. CDR1 is SGHRS and CDR2 is YFSETQ in the germline V gene. The CDR3 has 14 amino acids. J was trimmed by 5 bases and V by 4 bases; bases with no gene match: 5.

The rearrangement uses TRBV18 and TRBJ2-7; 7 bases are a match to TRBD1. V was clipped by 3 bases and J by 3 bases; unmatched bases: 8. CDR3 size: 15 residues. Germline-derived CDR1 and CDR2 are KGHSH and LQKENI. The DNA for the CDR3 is TGTGCCAGCTCACCCGGGACAGTCAGAATCTACGAGCAGTACTTC. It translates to CASSPGTVRIYEQYF. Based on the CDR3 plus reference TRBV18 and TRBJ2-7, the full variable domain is NAGVMQNPRHLVRRRGQEARLRCSPMKGHSHVYWYRQLPEEGLKFMVYLQKENIIDESGMPKERFSAEFPKEGPSILRIQQVVRGDSAAYFCASSPGTVRIYEQYFGPGTRLTVT.

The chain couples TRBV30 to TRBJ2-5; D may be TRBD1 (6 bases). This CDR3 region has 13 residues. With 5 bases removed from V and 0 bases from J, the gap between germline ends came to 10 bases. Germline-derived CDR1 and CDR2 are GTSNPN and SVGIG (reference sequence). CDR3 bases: TGTGCCTGGTTCCGGGACAACCAAGAGACCCAGTACTTC. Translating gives CAWFRDNQETQYF.

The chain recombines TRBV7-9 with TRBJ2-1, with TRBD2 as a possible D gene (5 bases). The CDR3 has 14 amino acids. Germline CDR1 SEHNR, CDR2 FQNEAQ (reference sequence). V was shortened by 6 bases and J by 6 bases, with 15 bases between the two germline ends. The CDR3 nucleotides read TGTGCCAGCAGTCCGGGGTCAGTCCTCAATGAGCAGTTCTTC. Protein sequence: CASSPGSVLNEQFF.

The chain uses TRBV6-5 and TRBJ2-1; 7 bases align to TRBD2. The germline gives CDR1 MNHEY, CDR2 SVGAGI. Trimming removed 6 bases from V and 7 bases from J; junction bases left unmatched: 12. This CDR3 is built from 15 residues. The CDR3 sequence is CASRREGLRGNEQFF. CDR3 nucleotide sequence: TGTGCCAGCAGGAGGGAGGGACTAAGGGGTAATGAGCAGTTCTTC.

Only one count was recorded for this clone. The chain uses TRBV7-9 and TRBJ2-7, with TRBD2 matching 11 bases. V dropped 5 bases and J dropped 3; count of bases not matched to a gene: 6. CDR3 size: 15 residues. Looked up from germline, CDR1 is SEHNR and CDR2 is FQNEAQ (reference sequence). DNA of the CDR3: TGTGCCAGCAGCGCAACTAGCGGGAGCTTCTACGAGCAGTACTTC. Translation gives CASSATSGSFYEQYF.

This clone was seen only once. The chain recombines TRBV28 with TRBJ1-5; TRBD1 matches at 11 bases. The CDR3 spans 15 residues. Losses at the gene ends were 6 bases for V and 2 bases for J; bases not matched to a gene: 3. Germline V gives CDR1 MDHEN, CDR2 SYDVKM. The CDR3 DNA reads TGTGCCAGCAGGGGACAGGGGGGGGGCAATCAGCCCCAGCATTTT. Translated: CASRGQGGGNQPQHF.

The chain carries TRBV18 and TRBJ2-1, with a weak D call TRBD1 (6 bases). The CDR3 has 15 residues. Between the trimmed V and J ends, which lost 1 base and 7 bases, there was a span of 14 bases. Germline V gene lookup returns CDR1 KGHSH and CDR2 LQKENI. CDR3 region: CASSPRTTGNNEQFF. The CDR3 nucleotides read TGTGCCAGCTCACCACGAACTACAGGGAATAATGAGCAGTTCTTC.

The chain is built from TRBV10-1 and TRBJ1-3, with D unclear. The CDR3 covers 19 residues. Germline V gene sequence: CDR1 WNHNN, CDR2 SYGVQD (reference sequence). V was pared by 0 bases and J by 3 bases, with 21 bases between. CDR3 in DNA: TGCGCCAGCAGTGAGTCCGCTACCGGGAGCCCGTACGGTGGAAACACCATATATTTT. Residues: CASSESATGSPYGGNTIYF.

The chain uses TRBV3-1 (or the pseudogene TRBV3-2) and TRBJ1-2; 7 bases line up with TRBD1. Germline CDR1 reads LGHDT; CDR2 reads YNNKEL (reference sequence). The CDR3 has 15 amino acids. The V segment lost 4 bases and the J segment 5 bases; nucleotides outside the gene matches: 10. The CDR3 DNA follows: TGTGCCAGCAGCCGACTGACAGGGAGAGGTTATGGCTACACCTTC. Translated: CASSRLTGRGYGYTF.

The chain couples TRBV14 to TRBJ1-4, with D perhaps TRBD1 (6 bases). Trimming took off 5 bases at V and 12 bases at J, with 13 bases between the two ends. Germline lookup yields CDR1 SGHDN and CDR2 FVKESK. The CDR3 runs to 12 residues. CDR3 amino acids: CASSAQGLELFF. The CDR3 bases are TGTGCCAGCAGCGCCCAGGGGTTGGAACTGTTTTTT.

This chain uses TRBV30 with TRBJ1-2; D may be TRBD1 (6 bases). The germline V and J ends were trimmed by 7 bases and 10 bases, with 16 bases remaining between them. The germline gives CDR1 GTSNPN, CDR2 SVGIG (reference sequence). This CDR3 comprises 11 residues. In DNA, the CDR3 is TGTGCCTCCCCGGGACACCCTTACTACACCTTC. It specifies CASPGHPYYTF.

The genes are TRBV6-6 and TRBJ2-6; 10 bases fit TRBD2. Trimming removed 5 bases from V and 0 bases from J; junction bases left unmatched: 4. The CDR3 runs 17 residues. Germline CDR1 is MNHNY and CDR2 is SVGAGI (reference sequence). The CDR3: CASSQSGRVSGANVLTF. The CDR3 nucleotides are TGTGCCAGCAGTCAAAGCGGGAGGGTCTCTGGGGCCAACGTCCTGACTTTC.